These 20 T cell receptor beta chains were sequenced from one sample in a study of T cell repertoires in cytomegalovirus infection (dated by TCRdb to between 2017 and 2020). Instrument on record: Illumina HiSeq 1500. TCRdb reanalyzed the raw reads on its own, using fastp at Q25 for trimming and MiXCR for clone calling, and kept in-frame beta chains. For every CDR3 protein sequence, its rows merge into one entry that carries the most common genes and DNA. Here the sample has about 500,000 distinct CDR3 sequences; roughly a third occur a single time. 15% to 20% of the sample rests with the top ten. Their antigen targets remain unknown. The sample's treatment or condition label is to be understood as: in vitro stimulation with specific CMV peptide epitopes to enrich CMV-specific T cells. Sequenced here: cultured PBMCs, sampled from culture after CMV antigen stimulation. Every receptor here comes from a human donor in good health (CMV status not recorded). Some clones in this sample may be carry-over from other donors' samples.

The rearrangement joins TRBV12-3 or TRBV12-4 to TRBJ2-2, with 8 nucleotides matching TRBD1. This CDR3 comprises 15 residues. Trimming at V came to 7 bases and at J to 2 bases, leaving 6 bases not matched to a gene. CDR3 loop: CASTSGTGNTGELFF. The CDR3 DNA follows: TGTGCCAGCACCTCCGGGACAGGAAACACCGGGGAGCTGTTTTTT.

CDR3 amino acids: CASSLRHEQFF. CDR3 sequence (DNA): TGTGCCAGCAGTTTACGGCATGAGCAGTTCTTC. The genes are TRBV27 and TRBJ2-1, with D unresolved. The CDR3 spans 11 residues. Trimming cost V 2 bases and J 8 bases, with 4 bases left between them. Germline V gene sequence: CDR1 MNHEY, CDR2 SMNVEV (reference sequence).

The gene calls are TRBV12-5 and TRBJ2-5, with unresolved D. CDR1 is LGHNT and CDR2 is FRNRAP in the germline V gene. V was pared by 7 bases and J by 5 bases, with 20 bases between. The CDR3 runs to 15 residues. CDR3 amino acids: CASAPPVAARETQYF. The CDR3 DNA is TGTGCTAGTGCCCCCCCGGTGGCAGCGCGGGAGACCCAGTACTTC. Full variable domain (remainder filled in from reference TRBV12-5 and TRBJ2-5): DARVTQTPRHKVTEMGQEVTMRCQPILGHNTVFWYRQTMMQGLELLAYFRNRAPLDDSGMPKDRFSAEMPDATLATLKIQPSEPRDSAVYFCASAPPVAARETQYFGPGTRLLVL.

At least ten counts were recorded for this clonotype. The chain links TRBV7-2 to TRBJ2-1; no firm D call. The V gene lost 0 bases and the J gene lost 0 bases, with 9 bases spanning the gap. The CDR3 consists of 16 residues. The germline gives CDR1 SGHTA, CDR2 FQGNSA. CDR3: CASSLAGRSSYNEQFF. The CDR3 DNA follows: TGTGCCAGCAGCTTAGCAGGACGGAGCTCCTACAATGAGCAGTTCTTC.

In regard to this clonotype: The junction does not match germline at one end; this may be a read error. This chain connects TRBV25-1 to TRBJ2-5; 14 nucleotides agree with TRBD2. The germline gives CDR1 MGHDK, CDR2 SYGVNS. The length of the CDR3 is 13 residues. DNA of the CDR3: TGTGCCAGCTCGGGACTAGCGGGAGAGGCCCAGTACTTC. This sequence encodes CASSGLAGEAQYF.

This clonotype was counted a few times. The rearrangement uses TRBV28 and TRBJ1-2; D perhaps matches TRBD1 (6 bases). Germline V CDR1 and CDR2: MDHEN, SYDVKM. The CDR3 has 13 amino acids. V dropped 7 bases and J dropped 4 bases, with 13 bases sitting between them. The DNA of the CDR3 is TGTGCCAGCATGGAGGGGGTGGGCTATGGCTACACCTTC. This translates into CASMEGVGYGYTF.

This chain connects TRBV27 to TRBJ2-1; 11 bases are a match to TRBD2. The CDR3 length is 16 residues. V lost 5 bases and J lost 4; bases outside the gene matches: 7. Germline assignment: CDR1 MNHEY and CDR2 SMNVEV (reference sequence). CDR3: CASSLSGTSGYNEQFF. The CDR3 DNA follows: TGTGCCAGCAGTCTCTCCGGGACTAGCGGTTACAATGAGCAGTTCTTC.

The genes are TRBV6-5 and TRBJ1-6; TRBD1 is a possible D gene (5 bases). This CDR3 region has 14 residues. V was clipped by 2 bases and J by 7 bases, with 9 bases between them. Germline CDR1 reads MNHEY; CDR2 reads SVGAGI. CDR3 loop: CASSYEAGNSPLHF. The CDR3 bases are TGTGCCAGCAGTTACGAGGCAGGGAATTCACCCCTCCACTTT.

The J gene is TRBJ1-5, the V gene TRBV7-8; 12 bases are shared with TRBD1. The trim removed 3 bases at V and 0 bases at J, leaving 3 bases unmatched. CDR1 is SGHVS and CDR2 is FQNEAQ in the germline V gene. The CDR3 length is 17 residues. CDR3 in amino acids: CASSLAGQGASNQPQHF. The CDR3, as DNA: TGTGCCAGCAGCTTGGCGGGACAGGGGGCTAGCAATCAGCCCCAGCATTTT.

This clonotype was picked up one time. The chain uses TRBV27 and TRBJ2-3; weak D call: TRBD2 (5 bases). The CDR3 length is 12 residues. V lost 6 bases and J 6 bases, leaving 10 bases between the germline ends. The germline CDR1 and CDR2 sequences are MNHEY and SMNVEV (reference sequence). CDR3 bases: TGTGCCAGCAGCAGAGGGCAGGATACGCAGTATTTT. As protein: CASSRGQDTQYF.

The J gene is TRBJ2-3, the V gene TRBV4-1; TRBD2 agrees at 9 bases. The CDR3 length is 16 residues. Germline V lookup: CDR1 MGHRA, CDR2 YSYEKL. The J segment lost 5 bases and the V segment lost 2 bases, leaving 8 bases of the junction unmatched. The CDR3 coding sequence is TGCGCCAGCAGCCAACCGGGACTAGCTAATGAAGATACGCAGTATTTT. Its translation is CASSQPGLANEDTQYF.

The rearrangement links TRBV4-1 to TRBJ2-3; TRBD2 matches at 7 bases. CDR3 length equals 17 residues. J gave up 2 bases and V 0 bases, and 8 bases lay outside the gene matches. Per the germline V gene, CDR1 is MGHRA and CDR2 is YSYEKL. For the CDR3, the DNA is TGCGCCAGCAGCCAAGATAAAAGCGGGGCCTACACAGATACGCAGTATTTT. Translated, it gives CASSQDKSGAYTDTQYF.

The rearrangement joins TRBV5-1 to TRBJ2-4, with unresolved D. In germline, CDR1 is SGHRS, CDR2 YFSETQ. This CDR3 comprises 11 residues. The V end was cut by 9 bases, the J end by 8 bases, with 12 bases between. The CDR3 DNA sequence: TGCGCCACCACCGACGGAGACATTCAGTACTTC. Translating gives CATTDGDIQYF.

This clonotype has more than one count but fewer than ten. The gene calls are TRBV25-1 and TRBJ2-6, with no clear D. Trimming removed 5 bases at V and 0 bases at J, with 11 bases between. Germline V gene lookup returns CDR1 MGHDK and CDR2 SYGVNS. This CDR3 is 16 amino acids long. The CDR3 sequence is CASSLDRTSGANVLTF. As DNA, the CDR3 is TGTGCCAGCAGTCTAGACCGGACCTCTGGGGCCAACGTCCTGACTTTC.

This clonotype was counted only a few times. V gene TRBV5-6 combines with J gene TRBJ2-5, with D perhaps matching TRBD2 (5 bases). Deletions cut 1 base from V and 5 bases from J, with 9 bases between. Germline assignment: CDR1 SGHDT and CDR2 YYEEEE. The length of the CDR3 is 13 residues. The CDR3 here is CASSLFGKETQYF. The CDR3 coding sequence is TGTGCCAGCAGCTTGTTCGGGAAGGAGACCCAGTACTTC.

The rearrangement joins TRBV12-3 or TRBV12-4 to TRBJ1-2; D call uncertain. V gave up 1 base and J gave up 0 bases, with 12 bases separating them. The CDR3 length is 16 residues. CDR3 region: CASSLGRGLANYGYTF. Written as DNA, the CDR3 is TGTGCCAGCAGTTTAGGGCGCGGTTTAGCTAACTATGGCTACACCTTC.

This chain uses TRBV20-1 with TRBJ2-1; 10 positions agree with TRBD2. This CDR3 is 15 amino acids long. V trimming: 6 bases; J trimming: 3 bases; junction bases outside the gene matches: 8. Germline CDR1 is DFQATT and CDR2 is SNEGSKA (reference sequence). CDR3 DNA: TGCAGTGCCCGGACTAGCGGAAAATACTACAATGAGCAGTTCTTC. It is translated as CSARTSGKYYNEQFF.

The chain has TRBV28 and TRBJ2-2, with 12 positions matching TRBD2. Germline CDR1 MDHEN, CDR2 SYDVKM. The CDR3 contains 17 residues. Trimming at V came to 7 bases and at J to 5 bases, leaving 11 bases not matched to a gene. The CDR3 sequence is CASTRLAGVGLTGELFF. The CDR3 bases are TGTGCCAGCACCCGACTAGCGGGAGTCGGGTTAACCGGGGAGCTGTTTTTT.

This clonotype was observed a few times. CDR3 sequence (DNA): TGTGCCAGCAGCTTAGCCGACTTCTATGAGCAGTTCTTC. Translated: CASSLADFYEQFF. This chain joins TRBV7-2 and TRBJ2-1, with D unclear. The CDR3 is 13 residues long. CDR1 and CDR2 from the germline V gene are SGHTA and FQGNSA. V dropped 0 bases and J dropped 8 bases, with 8 bases sitting between them.

The rearrangement joins TRBV2 to TRBJ2-7, with TRBD2 as a possible D gene (6 bases). The CDR3 runs 15 residues. Trimming shortened V by 5 bases and J by 0 bases, and 14 bases separated the two germline ends. Germline assignment: CDR1 SNHLY and CDR2 FYNNEI. The DNA of the CDR3 is TGTGCCAGCAGTCCACTAGCTTCTAGCTCCTACGAGCAGTACGTC. Residues: CASSPLASSSYEQYV.